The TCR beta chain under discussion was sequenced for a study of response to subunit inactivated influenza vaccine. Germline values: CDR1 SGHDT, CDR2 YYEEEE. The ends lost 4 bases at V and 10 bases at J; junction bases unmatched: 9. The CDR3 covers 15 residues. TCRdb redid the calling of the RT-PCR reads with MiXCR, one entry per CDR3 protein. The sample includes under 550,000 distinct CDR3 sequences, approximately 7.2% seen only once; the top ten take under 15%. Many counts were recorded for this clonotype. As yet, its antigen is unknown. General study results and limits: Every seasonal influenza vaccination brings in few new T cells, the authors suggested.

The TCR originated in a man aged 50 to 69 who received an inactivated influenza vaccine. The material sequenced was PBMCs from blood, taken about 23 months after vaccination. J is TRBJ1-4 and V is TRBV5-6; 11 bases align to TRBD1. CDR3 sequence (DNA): TGTGCCAGCAGCGCGGTCTCCGGGACAGGGGGAAAACTGTTTTTT. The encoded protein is CASSAVSGTGGKLFF.